This T cell receptor beta chain was captured in a study of cytomegalovirus exposure and HLA in healthy donors. The germline V gene has CDR1 MGHRA and CDR2 YSYEKL. This CDR3 has 13 residues. V was trimmed by 1 base and J by 7 bases, leaving 10 bases between them. Libraries were prepared by immunoSEQ multiplex PCR; TCRdb keeps only in-frame clonotypes and omits some of them. The table records some 220,000 clones, 80% to 95% of them present only once. Sequences were obtained from PBMCs. The chain has TRBV4-1 and TRBJ1-2, with D unresolved. The origin of this receptor is a woman aged 18-29 years in good health and CMV-seronegative. As DNA, the CDR3 is TGCGCCAGCAGCCAAGGTCAGGAAAGTGGCTACACCTTC. Amino acid sequence: CASSQGQESGYTF.